These 28 T cell receptor beta chains were all obtained from the same sample, sequenced in a study of follicular helper T cells after annual influenza vaccination. TCRdb keeps only in-frame clones here, not all; method: immunoSEQ multiplex PCR. The repertoire holds roughly 15,000 clones, with 78% as singletons. Noted time point: 2015-2016 season, pre-vaccination. The sample here was CXCR5- memory CD4+ T cells sorted from blood, taken on the day of influenza vaccination. These TCRs come from an adult who received the influenza vaccine.

This chain uses TRBV5-1 with TRBJ1-6; 11 nucleotides align to TRBD1. Germline loops: CDR1 SGHRS, CDR2 YFSETQ. The CDR3 has 15 amino acids. The trim removed 3 bases at V and 12 bases at J, leaving 8 bases unmatched. The CDR3 region has the DNA TGCGCCAGCAGCTCGGAGGGGACAGGGGGGGGACCCCTCCACTTT. This encodes CASSSEGTGGGPLHF. The variable domain in full, with the rest retrieved from reference TRBV5-1 and TRBJ1-6, is KAGVTQTPRYLIKTRGQQVTLSCSPISGHRSVSWYQQTPGQGLQFLFEYFSETQRNKGNFPGRFSGRQFSNSRSEMNVSTLELGDSALYLCASSSEGTGGGPLHFGNGTRLTVT.

The chain combines TRBV28 with TRBJ1-2, with D unresolved. Deletions cut 3 bases from V and 1 base from J, with 6 bases between. Germline CDR1 is MDHEN and CDR2 is SYDVKM. This CDR3 comprises 13 residues. Here the CDR3 reads CASSLWFNYGYTF. CDR3 DNA sequence: TGTGCCAGCAGTTTGTGGTTTAACTATGGCTACACCTTC.

The chain carries TRBV6-5 and TRBJ1-5; 7 positions match TRBD1. CDR1 MNHEY and CDR2 SVGAGI come from the germline V gene. This CDR3 region has 15 residues. V shed 3 bases, J shed 5 bases, and the junction held 7 bases outside the gene matches. The chain's CDR3 is CASSYRPGGDQPQHF. CDR3 in DNA: TGTGCCAGCAGTTATCGGCCAGGGGGTGATCAGCCCCAGCATTTT.

The gene calls are TRBV10-2 and TRBJ2-7, with unresolved D. CDR1 and CDR2 (germline): WSHSY, SAAADI. The ends were cut back, 2 bases at V and 6 bases at J, with 14 bases in the middle. This CDR3 comprises 14 residues. The CDR3, as DNA: TGCGCCAGCAGTGAGCCCTGGAATCGGCTCGAGCAGTACTTC. This gives the protein CASSEPWNRLEQYF.

The chain uses TRBV18 and TRBJ1-2; tentative D call: TRBD1 (6 bases). Trimming cost V 3 bases and J 0 bases, with 11 bases left between them. CDR3 length: 15 amino acids. Germline assignment: CDR1 KGHSH and CDR2 LQKENI. CDR3 coding DNA: TGTGCCAGCTCACCTTACAGGGATGCTAACTATGGCTACACCTTC. Protein sequence: CASSPYRDANYGYTF.

The J gene is TRBJ1-2, the V gene TRBV29-1; D not resolved. CDR1 and CDR2 from the germline V gene are SQVTM and ANQGSEA. The CDR3 contains 14 residues. Trimming took 0 bases from V and 6 from J, leaving 14 bases between them. The CDR3 sequence: CSVEDRWAVNGYTF. In DNA form, the CDR3 reads TGCAGCGTTGAAGATCGGTGGGCGGTGAATGGCTACACCTTC.

J is TRBJ1-6 and V is TRBV9; D unresolved. The germline CDR1 and CDR2 sequences are SGDLS and YYNGEE. This CDR3 has 12 residues. Trimming pared 0 bases from V and 10 bases from J, leaving 5 bases between. The DNA for the CDR3 is TGTGCCAGCAGCGTAGACTACTCACCCCTCCACTTT. This encodes CASSVDYSPLHF.

The chain is built from TRBV5-1 and TRBJ2-2; possibly TRBD1 or TRBD2 for D (5 bases each). Per germline, CDR1 SGHRS and CDR2 YFSETQ. There are 14 residues in the CDR3. V was trimmed by 2 bases and J by 4 bases, leaving 9 bases between them. The CDR3 DNA reads as TGCGCCAGCAGCTTTGGGGGTAGCACCGGGGAGCTGTTTTTT. It specifies CASSFGGSTGELFF.

This rearrangement joins TRBV6-5 to TRBJ1-5; D unresolved. V shed 6 bases and J shed 4 bases, with 10 bases lying between them. This CDR3 spans 13 amino acids. CDR1 and CDR2 from the germline V gene are MNHEY and SVGAGI. The CDR3 nucleotides are TGTGCCAGCAGCCCGCGCGCTAATCAGCCCCAGCATTTT. Its translation is CASSPRANQPQHF.

V gene TRBV4-3 combines with J gene TRBJ1-3; D gene unclear. V lost 0 bases and J 3 bases, leaving 9 bases between the germline ends. The germline gives CDR1 LGHNA, CDR2 YSLEER. The length of the CDR3 is 15 residues. The CDR3 nucleotides are TGCGCCAGCAGCCAAGACGGCAGCCGTGGAAACACCATATATTTT. The encoded protein is CASSQDGSRGNTIYF.

This chain joins TRBV5-4 and TRBJ2-1, with D possibly matching TRBD1 (6 bases). The germline V gene has CDR1 SGHNT and CDR2 YYREEE (reference sequence). With 0 bases removed from V and 0 bases from J, the gap between germline ends came to 22 bases. The CDR3 contains 20 residues. The CDR3 DNA sequence: TGTGCCAGCAGCTTGGATGGGGGCCGGCCCCCCTATGTCTCCTACAATGAGCAGTTCTTC. Residues: CASSLDGGRPPYVSYNEQFF.

V usage is TRBV5-5 and J usage is TRBJ1-5; no reliable D call. The CDR3 is made up of 15 amino acids. V was shortened by 2 bases and J by 9 bases, with 18 bases between the two germline ends. Germline loops: CDR1 SGHKS, CDR2 YYEKEE (reference sequence). The CDR3 DNA reads TGTGCCAGCAGCTTATTTATGGGTGAGGGTAGGCCCCAGCATTTT. It codes for CASSLFMGEGRPQHF.

This chain joins TRBV11-2 and TRBJ1-2; the D is unclear. Between the trimmed V and J ends, which lost 5 bases and 1 base, there was a span of 11 bases. CDR1 SGHAT and CDR2 FQNNGV come from the germline V gene. The CDR3 totals 14 residues. The CDR3 spells CASSPRPINYGYTF. The CDR3 DNA reads as TGTGCCAGCAGCCCGAGGCCGATTAACTATGGCTACACCTTC.

The chain joins TRBV4-1 to TRBJ2-5; D not resolved. V was cut by 1 base and J by 0 bases, with 6 bases left in between. The CDR3 has 14 residues. CDR1 is MGHRA and CDR2 is YSYEKL in the germline V gene. The CDR3 nucleotides are TGCGCCAGCAGCCAAGGGGTTGACCAAGAGACCCAGTACTTC. This codes for CASSQGVDQETQYF.

The chain links TRBV10-3 to TRBJ1-1, with TRBD1 as a possible D gene (5 bases). Trimming took off 7 bases at V and 4 bases at J, with 19 bases between the two ends. CDR3 length: 15 residues. Germline V gene data show CDR1 as ENHRY and CDR2 as SYGVKD. The CDR3 here is CAITAGLLFGTEAFF. The DNA of the CDR3 is TGTGCCATCACGGCGGGGCTCCTGTTCGGCACTGAAGCTTTCTTT.

The V gene is TRBV5-4, the J gene TRBJ1-6; D is unclear. The germline CDR1 and CDR2 sequences are SGHNT and YYREEE (reference sequence). This CDR3 is built from 15 residues. The V gene lost 2 bases and the J gene lost 0 bases, with 6 bases spanning the gap. The CDR3 sequence is CASSLQPSYNSPLHF. The CDR3 nucleotides are TGTGCCAGCAGCTTACAGCCCTCCTATAATTCACCCCTCCACTTT.

The genes are TRBV6-1 and TRBJ2-1; 13 bases agree with TRBD2. Germline V CDR1 and CDR2: MNHNS, SASEGT. The CDR3 consists of 15 residues. Germline trimming cut 6 bases from V and 5 bases from J; bases unmatched to any gene: 4. CDR3 loop: CASSHGTSGNNEQFF. The CDR3 DNA sequence: TGTGCCAGCAGCCATGGGACTAGCGGGAACAATGAGCAGTTCTTC.

This clone was found once. The chain employs TRBV18 and TRBJ2-3; 7 nucleotides match TRBD2. Germline trimming cut 6 bases from V and 2 bases from J; bases unmatched to any gene: 5. The germline V gene has CDR1 KGHSH and CDR2 LQKENI. The CDR3 has 14 amino acids. The CDR3 protein is CASSPGGSTDTQYF. CDR3 nucleotides: TGTGCCAGCTCCCCCGGGGGGTCCACAGATACGCAGTATTTT.

V gene TRBV10-2 combines with J gene TRBJ2-1; TRBD2 agrees at 7 bases. This CDR3 comprises 13 residues. The germline V gene has CDR1 WSHSY and CDR2 SAAADI. Trimming took 6 bases from V and 7 from J; bases not matched to a gene: 6. Written as DNA, the CDR3 is TGCGCCAGCAGACCGACTAGCTCTAATGAGCAGTTCTTC. As protein: CASRPTSSNEQFF.

This clone was recorded once. The genes are TRBV6-1 and TRBJ1-1; no clear D. Germline CDR1 MNHNS, CDR2 SASEGT. This CDR3 has 14 residues. Trimming removed 6 bases from V and 2 bases from J, with 13 bases in between. The CDR3 DNA follows: TGTGCCAGCAGGGAGGGCCTACGAAACACTGAAGCTTTCTTT. Residues: CASREGLRNTEAFF.

The gene calls are TRBV6-5 and TRBJ2-2; D not resolved. Between the trimmed V and J ends, which lost 5 bases and 6 bases, there was a span of 7 bases. The germline V gene encodes CDR1 MNHEY and CDR2 SVGAGI. The CDR3 contains 12 residues. CDR3 protein: CASSLHPGELFF. The CDR3 DNA is TGTGCCAGCAGTCTCCACCCCGGGGAGCTGTTTTTT.

The V call is TRBV5-1, the J call TRBJ2-2, with D perhaps TRBD2 (6 bases). Trimming shortened V by 4 bases and J by 6 bases, and 13 bases separated the two germline ends. The CDR3 is made up of 14 amino acids. CDR1 is SGHRS, CDR2 YFSETQ, per germline. For the CDR3, the DNA is TGCGCCAGCAGCGTCGCGGCGGGATCCGGGGAGCTGTTTTTT. Protein: CASSVAAGSGELFF.

The chain joins TRBV28 to TRBJ1-2; maybe TRBD1 (5 bases). Germline CDR1 is MDHEN and CDR2 is SYDVKM. This CDR3 comprises 15 residues. Trimming removed 1 base from V and 5 bases from J, with 14 bases in between. CDR3 sequence: CASSLYPFPGYGYTF. The CDR3 nucleotides are TGTGCCAGCAGTTTATATCCCTTCCCAGGGTATGGCTACACCTTC.

The V gene is TRBV10-3, the J gene TRBJ2-7; the match to TRBD2 covers 7 bases. V shed 5 bases, J shed 0 bases, and the junction held 1 base outside the gene matches. The CDR3 runs 13 residues. Germline V gives CDR1 ENHRY, CDR2 SYGVKD. The CDR3 DNA sequence: TGTGCCATCAGTAGGGACTACTCCTACGAGCAGTACTTC. Translation gives CAISRDYSYEQYF.

The chain has TRBV5-1 and TRBJ2-1; D not certain. V dropped 2 bases and J dropped 7 bases, with 7 bases sitting between them. The CDR3 is 12 residues long. Looked up from germline, CDR1 is SGHRS and CDR2 is YFSETQ. The CDR3 loop is CASSFSGNEQFF. The CDR3 nucleotides are TGCGCCAGCAGCTTTAGTGGGAATGAGCAGTTCTTC. Supplemented by reference TRBV5-1 and TRBJ2-1, the full variable domain reads KAGVTQTPRYLIKTRGQQVTLSCSPISGHRSVSWYQQTPGQGLQFLFEYFSETQRNKGNFPGRFSGRQFSNSRSEMNVSTLELGDSALYLCASSFSGNEQFFGPGTRLTVL.

The rearrangement uses TRBV23-1 and TRBJ1-5; the match to TRBD1 covers 8 bases. TRBV23-1 is classed as an ORF, of uncertain function. V gave up 0 bases and J gave up 0 bases; unmatched junction bases: 13. The CDR3 sequence is 20 residues long. CDR3 nucleotide sequence: TGCGCCAGCAGTCAATCGGGTTATCGCAGGGGGCTATATAGCAATCAGCCCCAGCATTTT. Translation: CASSQSGYRRGLYSNQPQHF.

The CDR3 is CASSEMALGEQYF. CDR3 coding DNA: TGCGCCAGCAGTGAGATGGCTCTAGGCGAGCAGTACTTC. The V call is TRBV10-2, the J call TRBJ2-7; no clear D. The ends were cut back, 2 bases at V and 6 bases at J, with 11 bases in the middle. The CDR3 loop spans 13 amino acids. Germline CDR1 is WSHSY and CDR2 is SAAADI.

This sequence joins TRBV6-6 and TRBJ1-5; D is uncertain. Between the trimmed V and J ends, which lost 0 bases and 5 bases, there was a span of 8 bases. This CDR3 has 14 amino acids. Germline values: CDR1 MNHNY, CDR2 SVGAGI (reference sequence). This chain's CDR3 is CASSYSSVDQPQHF. The CDR3 bases are TGTGCCAGCAGTTACTCGAGCGTGGATCAGCCCCAGCATTTT.